This T cell receptor (beta chain) derives from a study of T cell responses to AZD1222 COVID-19 vaccine. Study outcomes and limitations: A mostly white British donor set with more females was recruited, and clonal diversity was possibly underestimated. The study sampled repertoires only after the peak T cell response.

This clone was observed a single time. Its antigen is as yet unknown. The CDR3 totals 16 residues. The ends lost 3 bases at V and 6 bases at J; junction bases unmatched: 6. The germline V gene has CDR1 MGHRA and CDR2 YSYEKL. The protocol was immunoSEQ multiplex PCR, while the TCRdb copy is restricted to in-frame clones and leaves out a portion. The sample has tens of thousands of clones, approximately 90% seen once. Sequences were derived from peripheral blood, sampled on day 0 of AZD1222 vaccination. The receptor was isolated from an adult in good health. The chain couples TRBV4-1 to TRBJ2-1, with 12 bases fitting TRBD2. CDR3 sequence (DNA): TGCGCCAGCAGCCAGGACACTAGCGGGAGGAGCAATGAGCAGTTCTTC. It encodes CASSQDTSGRSNEQFF.